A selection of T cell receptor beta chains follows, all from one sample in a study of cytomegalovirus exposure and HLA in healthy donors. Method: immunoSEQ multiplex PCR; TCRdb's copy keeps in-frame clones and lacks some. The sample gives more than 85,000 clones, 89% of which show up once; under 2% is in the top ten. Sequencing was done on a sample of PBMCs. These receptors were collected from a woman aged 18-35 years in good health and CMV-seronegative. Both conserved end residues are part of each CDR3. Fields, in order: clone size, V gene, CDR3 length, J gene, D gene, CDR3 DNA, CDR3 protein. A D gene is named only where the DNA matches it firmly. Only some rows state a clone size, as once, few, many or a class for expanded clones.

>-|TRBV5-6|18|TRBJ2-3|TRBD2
TGTGCCAGCAGCACGAGAGGGGTTAGGCGGGAGATCGCAGATACGCAGTATTTT
CASSTRGVRREIADTQYF
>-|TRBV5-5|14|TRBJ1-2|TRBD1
TGTGCCAGCAGCTCGGGACAGAGAGACTATGGCTACACCTTC
CASSSGQRDYGYTF
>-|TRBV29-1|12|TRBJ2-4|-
TGCAGCGTCAGGACGGCGAGGGACATTCAGTACTTC
CSVRTARDIQYF
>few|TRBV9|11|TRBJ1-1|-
TGTGCCAGCATCTCGTACACTGAAGCTTTCTTT
CASISYTEAFF
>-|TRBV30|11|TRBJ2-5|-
TGTGCCTGGGGTAGACAAGAGACCCAGTACTTC
CAWGRQETQYF
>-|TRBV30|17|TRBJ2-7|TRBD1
TGTGCCTGGAGTAGGGACAGGACTGGTGGGTCGAACTACGAGCAGTACTTC
CAWSRDRTGGSNYEQYF
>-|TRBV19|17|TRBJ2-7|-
TGTGCCAGTAGTACCCCATCGGAGTACGGATGGAAGTACGAGCAGTACTTC
CASSTPSEYGWKYEQYF
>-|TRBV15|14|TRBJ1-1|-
TGTGCCACAAAACCTGGGGGAGGGAACACTGAAGCTTTCTTT
CATKPGGGNTEAFF
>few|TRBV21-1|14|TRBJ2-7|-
TGTGCCAGCAGCGGTAGGGACTCCTCCTACGAGCAGTACTTC
CASSGRDSSYEQYF
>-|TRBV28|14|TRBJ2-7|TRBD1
TGTGCCAGCAGTACCGGGACAGGGTCCCACGAGCAGTACTTC
CASSTGTGSHEQYF
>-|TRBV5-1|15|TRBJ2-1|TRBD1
TGCGCCAGCAGCTTGGGAGGGACAGGCTACAATGAGCAGTTCTTC
CASSLGGTGYNEQFF
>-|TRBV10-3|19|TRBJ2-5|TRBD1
TGTGCCATCAGTGACCCAATTTCCCGGACAGGGGCGGGCCCGGAGACCCAGTACTTC
CAISDPISRTGAGPETQYF
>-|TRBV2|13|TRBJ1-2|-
TGTGCCAGCAGAGAAAGGGGCCTGTGGGGCTACACCTTC
CASRERGLWGYTF
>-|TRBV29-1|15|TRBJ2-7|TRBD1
TGCAGCGTTGAACCGGGTGGGCAGGGGGCTTACGAGCAGTACTTC
CSVEPGGQGAYEQYF
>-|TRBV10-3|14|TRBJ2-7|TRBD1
TGTGCCGCCGGACAGGGGACAAGCTCCTACGAGCAGTACTTC
CAAGQGTSSYEQYF
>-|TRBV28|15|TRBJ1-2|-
TGTGCCAGCAGTTTGGGGGCGAAGATCAACTATGGCTACACCTTC
CASSLGAKINYGYTF
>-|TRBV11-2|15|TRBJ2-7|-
TGTGCCAGCAGCGTACCGGGACATGAGGCCTACGAGCAGTACTTC
CASSVPGHEAYEQYF
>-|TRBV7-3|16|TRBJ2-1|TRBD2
TGTGCCAGCAGCCCCTTAGCGGGGCGCTCCTACAATGAGCAGTTCTTC
CASSPLAGRSYNEQFF
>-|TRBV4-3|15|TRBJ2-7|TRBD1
TGCGCCAGCAGCCAAGGGACAGGGGTCTCCTACGAGCAGTACTTC
CASSQGTGVSYEQYF
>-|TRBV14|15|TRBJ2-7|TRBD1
TGTGCCAGCAGCCCACCACAGGGGTCCCCCCACGAGCAGTACTTC
CASSPPQGSPHEQYF
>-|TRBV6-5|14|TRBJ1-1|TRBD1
TGTGCCAGCAGTCAACAGGGGGTGAGCACTGAAGCTTTCTTT
CASSQQGVSTEAFF
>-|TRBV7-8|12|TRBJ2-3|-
TGTGCCACGCGGTTGAGCACAGATACGCAGTATTTT
CATRLSTDTQYF
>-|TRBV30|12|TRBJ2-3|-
TGTGCCTGGAGTGACGGGGCAGATACGCAGTATTTT
CAWSDGADTQYF
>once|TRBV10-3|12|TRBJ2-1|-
TGTGCCACGGGGAGGATGTACAATGAGCAGTTCTTC
CATGRMYNEQFF
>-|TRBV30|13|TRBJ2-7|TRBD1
TGTGCCCGGAGGAGGGACAGGGCTTACGAGCAGTACTTC
CARRRDRAYEQYF
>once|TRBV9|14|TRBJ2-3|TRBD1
TGTGCCAGCAGCGTCGGACAGGGCCCAGATACGCAGTATTTT
CASSVGQGPDTQYF
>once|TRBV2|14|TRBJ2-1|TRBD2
TGTGCCAGCAGTGAAGAAGCGGGAGGAAATGAGCAGTTCTTC
CASSEEAGGNEQFF
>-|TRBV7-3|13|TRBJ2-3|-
TGTGCCAGCTCGCGAGGGAGCACAGATACGCAGTATTTT
CASSRGSTDTQYF
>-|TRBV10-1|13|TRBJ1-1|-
TGCGCCAGCAGTAGACAGGTGAACACTGAAGCTTTCTTT
CASSRQVNTEAFF
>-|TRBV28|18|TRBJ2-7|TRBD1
TGTGCCAGCAGCCTTGACAGGGCGAGGCTCCAGGAGTCCTACGAGCAGTACTTC
CASSLDRARLQESYEQYF
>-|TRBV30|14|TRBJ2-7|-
TGTGCCTGGAATCACAGGGCCCCCTCCTACGAGCAGTACTTC
CAWNHRAPSYEQYF
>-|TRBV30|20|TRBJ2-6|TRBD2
TGTGCCTGGACCCGACCCGAACGACTAGCGGTGGTCTCTGGGGCCAACGTCCTGACTTTC
CAWTRPERLAVVSGANVLTF
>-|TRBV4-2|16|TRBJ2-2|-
TGTGCCAGCAGCCATGCGGGACCAGGGGGCACCGGGGAGCTGTTTTTT
CASSHAGPGGTGELFF
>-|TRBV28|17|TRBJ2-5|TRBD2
TGTGCCAGCAGTCCCACTGGGGCGGGGGGCGATCGGGAGACCCAGTACTTC
CASSPTGAGGDRETQYF
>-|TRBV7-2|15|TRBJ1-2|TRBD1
TGTGCCAGCACCTTAGATTCACAGGGGGCTCGGGGCTACACCTTC
CASTLDSQGARGYTF
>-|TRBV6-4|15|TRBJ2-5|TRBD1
TGTGCCAGCAGTGGGACAGGGGAGGCCGCCGAGACCCAGTACTTC
CASSGTGEAAETQYF
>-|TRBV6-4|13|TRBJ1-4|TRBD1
TGTGCCAGCAGTTTCAGACAGGGAGAAAAACTGTTTTTT
CASSFRQGEKLFF
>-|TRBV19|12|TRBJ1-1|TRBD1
TGTGCCAGTAGTTACCAGGGGGCTGAAGCTTTCTTT
CASSYQGAEAFF
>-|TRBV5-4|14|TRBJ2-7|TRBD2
TGTGCCAGCAGCGGGGGGGGGTCCCCCTACGAGCAGTACTTC
CASSGGGSPYEQYF
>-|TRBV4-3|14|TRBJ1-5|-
TGCGCCAGCAGCCAGGATACAGGGTATCAGCCCCAGCATTTT
CASSQDTGYQPQHF
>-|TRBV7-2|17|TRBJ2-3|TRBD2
TGTGCCAGCAGCTACCTAGCGGGGGTAACCGGCACAGATACGCAGTATTTT
CASSYLAGVTGTDTQYF